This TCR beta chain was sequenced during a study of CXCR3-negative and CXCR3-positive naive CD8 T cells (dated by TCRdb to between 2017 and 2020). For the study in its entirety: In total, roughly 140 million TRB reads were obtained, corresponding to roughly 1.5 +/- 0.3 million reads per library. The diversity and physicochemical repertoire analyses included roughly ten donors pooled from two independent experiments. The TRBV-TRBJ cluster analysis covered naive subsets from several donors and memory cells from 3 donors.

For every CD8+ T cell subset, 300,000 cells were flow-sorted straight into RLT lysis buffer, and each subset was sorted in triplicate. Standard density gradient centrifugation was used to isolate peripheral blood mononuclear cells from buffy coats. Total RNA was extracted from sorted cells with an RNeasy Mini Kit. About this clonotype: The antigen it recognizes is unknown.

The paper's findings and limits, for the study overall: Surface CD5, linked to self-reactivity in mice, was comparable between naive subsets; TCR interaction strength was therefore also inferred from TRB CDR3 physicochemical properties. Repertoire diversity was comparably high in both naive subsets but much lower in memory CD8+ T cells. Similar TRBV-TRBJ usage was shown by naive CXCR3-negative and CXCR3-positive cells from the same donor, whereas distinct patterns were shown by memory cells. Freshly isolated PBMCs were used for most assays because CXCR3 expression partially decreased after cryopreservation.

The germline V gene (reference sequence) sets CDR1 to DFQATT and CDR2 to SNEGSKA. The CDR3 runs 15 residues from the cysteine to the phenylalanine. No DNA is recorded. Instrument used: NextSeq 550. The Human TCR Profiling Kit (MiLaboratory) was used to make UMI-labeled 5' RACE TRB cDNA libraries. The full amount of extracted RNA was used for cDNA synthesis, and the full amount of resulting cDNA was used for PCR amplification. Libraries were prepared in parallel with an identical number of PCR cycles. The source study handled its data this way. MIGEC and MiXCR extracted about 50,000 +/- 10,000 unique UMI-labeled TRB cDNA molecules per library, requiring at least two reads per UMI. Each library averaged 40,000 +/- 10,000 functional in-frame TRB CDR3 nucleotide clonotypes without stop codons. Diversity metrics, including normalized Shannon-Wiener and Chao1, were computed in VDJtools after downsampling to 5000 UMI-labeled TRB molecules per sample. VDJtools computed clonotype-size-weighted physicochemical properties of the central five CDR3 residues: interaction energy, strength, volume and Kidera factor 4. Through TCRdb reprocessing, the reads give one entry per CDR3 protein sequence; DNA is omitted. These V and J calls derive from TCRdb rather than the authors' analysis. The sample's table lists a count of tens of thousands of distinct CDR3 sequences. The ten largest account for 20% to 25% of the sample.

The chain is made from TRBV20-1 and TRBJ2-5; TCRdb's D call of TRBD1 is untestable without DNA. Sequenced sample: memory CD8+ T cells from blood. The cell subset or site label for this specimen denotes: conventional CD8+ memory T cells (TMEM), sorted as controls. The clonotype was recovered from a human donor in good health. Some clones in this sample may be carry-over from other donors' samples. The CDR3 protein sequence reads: CSATPRGPSQETQYF.